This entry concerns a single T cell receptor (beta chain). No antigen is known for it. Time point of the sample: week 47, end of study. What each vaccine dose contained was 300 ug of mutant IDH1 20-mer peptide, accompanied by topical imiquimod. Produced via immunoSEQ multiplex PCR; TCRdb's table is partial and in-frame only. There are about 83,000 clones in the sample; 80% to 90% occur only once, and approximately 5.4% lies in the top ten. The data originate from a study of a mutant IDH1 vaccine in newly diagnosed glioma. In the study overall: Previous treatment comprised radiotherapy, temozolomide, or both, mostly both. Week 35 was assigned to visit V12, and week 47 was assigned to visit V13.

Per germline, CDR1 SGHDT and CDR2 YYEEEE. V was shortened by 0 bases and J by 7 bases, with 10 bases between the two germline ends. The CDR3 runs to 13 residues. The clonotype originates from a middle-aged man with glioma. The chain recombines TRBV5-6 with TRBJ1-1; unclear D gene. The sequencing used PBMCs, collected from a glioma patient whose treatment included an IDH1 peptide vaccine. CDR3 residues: CASSLESSGEAFF. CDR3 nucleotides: TGTGCCAGCAGCTTGGAATCGTCGGGTGAAGCTTTCTTT.